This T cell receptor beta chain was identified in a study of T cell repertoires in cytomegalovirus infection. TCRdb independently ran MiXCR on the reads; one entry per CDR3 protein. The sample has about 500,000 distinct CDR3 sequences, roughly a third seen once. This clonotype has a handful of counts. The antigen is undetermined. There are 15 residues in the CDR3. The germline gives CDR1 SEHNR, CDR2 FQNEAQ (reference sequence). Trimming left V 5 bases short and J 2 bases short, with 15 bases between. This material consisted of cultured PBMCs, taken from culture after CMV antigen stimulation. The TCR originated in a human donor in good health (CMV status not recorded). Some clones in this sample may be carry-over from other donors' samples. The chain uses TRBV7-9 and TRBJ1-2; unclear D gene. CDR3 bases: TGTGCCAGCAGCCCCAGCAGGCCCTTGAACTATGGCTACACCTTC. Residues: CASSPSRPLNYGYTF. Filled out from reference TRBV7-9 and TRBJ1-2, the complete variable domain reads DTGVSQNPRHKITKRGQNVTFRCDPISEHNRLYWYRQTLGQGPEFLTYFQNEAQLEKSRLLSDRFSAERPKGSFSTLEIQRTEQGDSAMYLCASSPSRPLNYGYTFGSGTRLTVV.